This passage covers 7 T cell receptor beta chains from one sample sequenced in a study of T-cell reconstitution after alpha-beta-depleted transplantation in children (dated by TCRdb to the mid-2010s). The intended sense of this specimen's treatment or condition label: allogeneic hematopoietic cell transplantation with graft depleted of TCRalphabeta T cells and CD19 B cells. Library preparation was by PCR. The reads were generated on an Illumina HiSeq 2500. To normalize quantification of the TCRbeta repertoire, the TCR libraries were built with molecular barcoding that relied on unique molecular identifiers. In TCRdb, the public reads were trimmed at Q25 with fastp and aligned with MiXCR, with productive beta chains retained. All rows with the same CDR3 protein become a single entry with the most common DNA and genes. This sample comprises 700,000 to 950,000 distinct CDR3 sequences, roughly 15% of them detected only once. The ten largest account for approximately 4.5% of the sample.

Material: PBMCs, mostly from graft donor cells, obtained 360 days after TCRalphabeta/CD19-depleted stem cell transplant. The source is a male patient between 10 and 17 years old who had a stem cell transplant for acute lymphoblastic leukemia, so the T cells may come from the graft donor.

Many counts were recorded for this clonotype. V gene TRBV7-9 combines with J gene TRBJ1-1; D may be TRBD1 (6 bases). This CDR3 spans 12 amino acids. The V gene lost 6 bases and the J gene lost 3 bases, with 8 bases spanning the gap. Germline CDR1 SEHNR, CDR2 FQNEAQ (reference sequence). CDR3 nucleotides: TGTGCCAGCAGAGGGGGTGACACTGAAGCTTTCTTT. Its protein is CASRGGDTEAFF.

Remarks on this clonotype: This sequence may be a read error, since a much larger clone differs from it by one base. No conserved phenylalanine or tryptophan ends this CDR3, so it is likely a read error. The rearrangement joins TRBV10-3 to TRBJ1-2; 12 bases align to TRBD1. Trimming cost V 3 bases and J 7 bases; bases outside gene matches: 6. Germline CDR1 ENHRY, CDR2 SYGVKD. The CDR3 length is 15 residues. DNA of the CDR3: TGTGCCATCAGTGAACCCGGGACAGGGGGCTTTGGCTACACCTAC. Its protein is CAISEPGTGGFGYTY.

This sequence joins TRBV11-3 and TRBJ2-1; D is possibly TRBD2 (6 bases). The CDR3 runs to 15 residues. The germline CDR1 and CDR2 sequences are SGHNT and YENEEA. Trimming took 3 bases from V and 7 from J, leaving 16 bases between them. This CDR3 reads CASSFSGPQGNEQFF. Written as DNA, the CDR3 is TGTGCCAGCAGCTTTAGCGGCCCCCAGGGAAATGAGCAGTTCTTC.

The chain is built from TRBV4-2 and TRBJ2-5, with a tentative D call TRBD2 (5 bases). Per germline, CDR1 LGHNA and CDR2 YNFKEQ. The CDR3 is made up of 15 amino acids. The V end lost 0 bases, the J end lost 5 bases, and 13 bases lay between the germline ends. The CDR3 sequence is CASSQDNGIGETQYF. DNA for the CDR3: TGTGCCAGCAGCCAAGATAACGGGATCGGGGAGACCCAGTACTTC.

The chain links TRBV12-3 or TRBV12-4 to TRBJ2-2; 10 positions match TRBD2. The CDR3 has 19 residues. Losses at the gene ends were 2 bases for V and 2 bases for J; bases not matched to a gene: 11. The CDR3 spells CASSLKFGELAGNTGELFF. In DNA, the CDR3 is TGTGCCAGCAGTTTAAAATTTGGGGAACTAGCGGGAAACACCGGGGAGCTGTTTTTT.

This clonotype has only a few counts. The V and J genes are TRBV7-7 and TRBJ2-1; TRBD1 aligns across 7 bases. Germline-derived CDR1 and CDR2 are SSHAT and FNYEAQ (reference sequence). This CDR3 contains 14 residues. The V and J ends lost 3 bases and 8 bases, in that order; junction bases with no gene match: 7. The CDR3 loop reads CASSFRQGRDEQFF. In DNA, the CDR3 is TGTGCCAGCAGCTTCAGACAGGGAAGGGATGAGCAGTTCTTC.

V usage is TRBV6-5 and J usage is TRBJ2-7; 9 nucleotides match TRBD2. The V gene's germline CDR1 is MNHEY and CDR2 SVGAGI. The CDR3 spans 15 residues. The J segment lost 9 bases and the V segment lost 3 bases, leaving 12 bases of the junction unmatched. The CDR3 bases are TGTGCCAGCAGTTATACCGGGACTAGCTACGAGGTGCAGTACTTC. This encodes CASSYTGTSYEVQYF.